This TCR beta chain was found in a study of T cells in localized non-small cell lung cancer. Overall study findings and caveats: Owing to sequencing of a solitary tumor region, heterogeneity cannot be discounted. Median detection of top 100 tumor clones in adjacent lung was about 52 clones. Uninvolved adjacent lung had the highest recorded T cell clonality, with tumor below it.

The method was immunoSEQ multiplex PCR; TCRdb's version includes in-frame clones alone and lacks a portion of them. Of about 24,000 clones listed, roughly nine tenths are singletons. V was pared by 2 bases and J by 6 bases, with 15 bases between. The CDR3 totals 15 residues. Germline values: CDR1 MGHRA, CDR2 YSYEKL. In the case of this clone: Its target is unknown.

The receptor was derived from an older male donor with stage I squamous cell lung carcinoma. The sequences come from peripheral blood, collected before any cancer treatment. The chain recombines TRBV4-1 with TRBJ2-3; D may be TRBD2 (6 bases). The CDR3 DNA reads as TGCGCCAGCAGCCAACCGGGACTGCTTATGGATACGCAGTATTTT. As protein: CASSQPGLLMDTQYF.